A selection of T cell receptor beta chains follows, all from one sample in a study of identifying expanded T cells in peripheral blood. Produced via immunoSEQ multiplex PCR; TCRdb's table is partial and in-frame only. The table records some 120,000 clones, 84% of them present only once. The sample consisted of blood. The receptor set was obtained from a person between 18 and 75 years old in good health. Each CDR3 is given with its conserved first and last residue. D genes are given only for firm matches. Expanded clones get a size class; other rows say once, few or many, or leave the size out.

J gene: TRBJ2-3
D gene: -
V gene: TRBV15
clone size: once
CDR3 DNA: TGTGCCACCAGCAGAGATCTCCGCAGCAGCACAGATACGCAGTATTTT
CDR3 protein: CATSRDLRSSTDTQYF

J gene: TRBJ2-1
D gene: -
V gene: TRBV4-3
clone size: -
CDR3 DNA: TGCGCCAGCAGCCAGCAACCGGCATTAGAACCCTACAATGAGCAGTTCTTC
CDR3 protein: CASSQQPALEPYNEQFF

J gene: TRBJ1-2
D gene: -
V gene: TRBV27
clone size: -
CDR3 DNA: TGTGCCAGCAGTTTAAGTGTAGGGGGCTATGGCTACACCTTC
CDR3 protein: CASSLSVGGYGYTF

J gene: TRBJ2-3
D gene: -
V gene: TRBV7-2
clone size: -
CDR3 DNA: TGTGCCAGCAGCCCCACAGATACGCAGTATTTT
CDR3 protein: CASSPTDTQYF

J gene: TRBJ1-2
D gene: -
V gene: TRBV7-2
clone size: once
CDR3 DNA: TGTGCCAGCAGCTTAGCCACAGGGTTAAGCTTCTATGGCTACACCTTC
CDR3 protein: CASSLATGLSFYGYTF

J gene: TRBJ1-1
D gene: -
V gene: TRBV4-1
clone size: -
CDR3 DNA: TGCGCCAGCAGCCAACTCCCCCCAGGGAGGGTTCCGACTGAAGCTTTCTTT
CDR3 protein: CASSQLPPGRVPTEAFF

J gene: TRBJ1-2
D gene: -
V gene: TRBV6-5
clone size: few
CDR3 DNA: TGTGCCAGCAGTTTAGGTGGGCAGCCCTTCTATGGCTACACCTTC
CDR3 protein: CASSLGGQPFYGYTF

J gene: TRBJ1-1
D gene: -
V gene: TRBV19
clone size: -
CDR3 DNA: TGTGCCAGTAGTATGGGGGGAGGGACTGAAGCTTTCTTT
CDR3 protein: CASSMGGGTEAFF

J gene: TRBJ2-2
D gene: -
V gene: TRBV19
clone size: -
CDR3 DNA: TGTGCCAGTAGTACGGGCATAGGGGTCACCGGGGAGCTGTTTTTT
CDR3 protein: CASSTGIGVTGELFF

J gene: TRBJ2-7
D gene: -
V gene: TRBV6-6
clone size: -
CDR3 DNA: TGTGCCAGCAACCCCCGGGACAATTCCTACGAGCAGTACTTC
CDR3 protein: CASNPRDNSYEQYF

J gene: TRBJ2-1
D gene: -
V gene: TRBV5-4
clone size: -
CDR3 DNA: TGTGCCAGCAGCTTGGTTGGAGCGACCAACAATGAGCAGTTCTTC
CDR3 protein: CASSLVGATNNEQFF

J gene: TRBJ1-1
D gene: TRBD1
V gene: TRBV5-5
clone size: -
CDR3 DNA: TGTGCCAGCAGCCCGACAGGGCCAAGTAGGAACACTGAAGCTTTCTTT
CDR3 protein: CASSPTGPSRNTEAFF

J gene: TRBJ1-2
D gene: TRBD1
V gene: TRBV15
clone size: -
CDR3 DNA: TGTGCCACCAGCAGAGATGGACAGGACTATGGCTACACCTTC
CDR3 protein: CATSRDGQDYGYTF

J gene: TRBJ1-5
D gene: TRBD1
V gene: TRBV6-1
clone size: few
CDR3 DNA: TGTGCCAGCAGCGTGGACAGGGCTAGAAATCAGCCCCAGCATTTT
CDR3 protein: CASSVDRARNQPQHF

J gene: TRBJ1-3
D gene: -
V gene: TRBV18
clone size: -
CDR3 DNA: TGTGCCAGCTCACCAGCCCAGTTCTTCTCTGGAAACACCATATATTTT
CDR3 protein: CASSPAQFFSGNTIYF

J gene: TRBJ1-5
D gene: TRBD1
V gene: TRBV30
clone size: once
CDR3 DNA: TGTGCCTGGAGGTCCTCGGGACAGTGGGGTCATCAGCCCCAGCATTTT
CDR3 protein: CAWRSSGQWGHQPQHF

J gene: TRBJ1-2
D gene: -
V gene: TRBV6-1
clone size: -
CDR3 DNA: TGTGCCAGCAGTGAATGGCCGGGGATGCAGGGGCGAGATGGCTACACCTTC
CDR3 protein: CASSEWPGMQGRDGYTF

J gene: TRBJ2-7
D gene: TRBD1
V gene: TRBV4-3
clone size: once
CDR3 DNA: TGCGCCAGCAGCCAGCTGGCACAGGGGACCTACGAGCAGTACTTC
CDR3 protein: CASSQLAQGTYEQYF

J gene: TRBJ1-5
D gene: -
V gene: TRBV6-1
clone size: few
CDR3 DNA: TGTGCCAGCAGTGGTGGTCTGATTAGCGTCGGCAATCAGCCCCAGCATTTT
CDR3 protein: CASSGGLISVGNQPQHF

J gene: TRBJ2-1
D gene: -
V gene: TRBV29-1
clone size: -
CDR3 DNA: TGCAGCGTTTGGGGGGGCGGATACAATGAGCAGTTCTTC
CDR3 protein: CSVWGGGYNEQFF

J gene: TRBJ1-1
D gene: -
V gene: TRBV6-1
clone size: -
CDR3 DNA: TGTGCCAGCGACTTGAACACTGAAGCTTTCTTT
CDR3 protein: CASDLNTEAFF

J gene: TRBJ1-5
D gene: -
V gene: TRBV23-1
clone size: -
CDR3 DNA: TGCGCCAGCAGTCAATCATACTGCAATCAGCCCCAGCATTTT
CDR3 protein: CASSQSYCNQPQHF

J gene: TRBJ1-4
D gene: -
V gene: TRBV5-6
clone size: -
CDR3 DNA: TGTGCCAGCAGCTCCTACAGCTGGACTAATGAAAAACTGTTTTTT
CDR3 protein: CASSSYSWTNEKLFF

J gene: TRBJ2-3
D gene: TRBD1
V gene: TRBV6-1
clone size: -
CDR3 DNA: TGTGCCAGCCAGAAGGGACAGGGCCCAGATACGCAGTATTTT
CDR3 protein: CASQKGQGPDTQYF

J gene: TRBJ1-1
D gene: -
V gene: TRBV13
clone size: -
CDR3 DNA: TGTGCCAGCAGCTTATATGGGGGCCAAGCTTTCTTT
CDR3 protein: CASSLYGGQAFF

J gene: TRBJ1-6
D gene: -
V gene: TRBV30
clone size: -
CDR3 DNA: TGTGCCTGGAGTGTACTAGGGGGCTCCTATAATTCACCCCTCCACTTT
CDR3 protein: CAWSVLGGSYNSPLHF

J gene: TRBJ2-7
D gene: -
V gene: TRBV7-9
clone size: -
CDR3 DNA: TGTGCCAGCAGCCCGGTATCAGGGTACGGCTACGAGCAGTACTTC
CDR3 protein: CASSPVSGYGYEQYF

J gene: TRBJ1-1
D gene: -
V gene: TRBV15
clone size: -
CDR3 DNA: TGTGCCACCAGCCCCGCCCAGGGGACTGAAGCTTTCTTT
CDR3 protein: CATSPAQGTEAFF

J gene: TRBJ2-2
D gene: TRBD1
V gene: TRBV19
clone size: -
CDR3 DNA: TGTGCCAGTAGTATAGGGACAGGGCCCACCGGGGAGCTGTTTTTT
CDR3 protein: CASSIGTGPTGELFF

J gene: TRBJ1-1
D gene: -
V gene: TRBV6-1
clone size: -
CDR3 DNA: TGTGCCAGCAGTGCTAGATTGGGGGAGACGGGAGAGAACACTGAAGCTTTCTTT
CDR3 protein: CASSARLGETGENTEAFF

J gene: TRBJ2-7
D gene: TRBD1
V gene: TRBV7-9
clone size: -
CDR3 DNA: TGTGCCAGCAGCGCCGGACAGGGGTACACCTACGAGCAGTACTTC
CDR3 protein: CASSAGQGYTYEQYF

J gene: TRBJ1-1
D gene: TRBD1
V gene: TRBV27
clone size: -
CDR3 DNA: TGTGCCAGCAGTCCCTACGTGGGGACAGCGAACACTGAAGCTTTCTTT
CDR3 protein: CASSPYVGTANTEAFF

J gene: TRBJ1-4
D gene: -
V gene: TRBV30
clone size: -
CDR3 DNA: TGTGCCTGGAGTGTACAGGTTGAAAAACTGTTTTTT
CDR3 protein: CAWSVQVEKLFF

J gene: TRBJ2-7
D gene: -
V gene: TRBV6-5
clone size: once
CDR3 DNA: TGTGCCAGCAGCCCGGACAGCTCCTTCTACGAGCAGTACTTC
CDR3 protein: CASSPDSSFYEQYF

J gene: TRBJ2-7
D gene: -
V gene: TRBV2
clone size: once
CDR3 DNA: TGTGCCAGCAGCCAAGACAGCTACGAGCAGTACTTC
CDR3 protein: CASSQDSYEQYF

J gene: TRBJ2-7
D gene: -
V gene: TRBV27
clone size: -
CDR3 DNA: TGTGCCAGCAGCGGGTTGGGGGCGGCCTACGAGCAGTACTTC
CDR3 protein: CASSGLGAAYEQYF

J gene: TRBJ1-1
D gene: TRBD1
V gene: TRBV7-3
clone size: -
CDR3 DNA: TGTGCCAGCAGCCTCTCGGGGACAGGGAACACTGAAGCTTTCTTT
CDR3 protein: CASSLSGTGNTEAFF

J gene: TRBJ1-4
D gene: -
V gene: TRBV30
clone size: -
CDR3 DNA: TGTGCCTGGACCCGAACCGGGACGGGGGAAAAACTGTTTTTT
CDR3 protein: CAWTRTGTGEKLFF

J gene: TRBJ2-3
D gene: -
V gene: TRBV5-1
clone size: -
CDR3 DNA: TGCGCCAGCAGCCCCGGCGAGATCACAGATACGCAGTATTTT
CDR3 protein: CASSPGEITDTQYF

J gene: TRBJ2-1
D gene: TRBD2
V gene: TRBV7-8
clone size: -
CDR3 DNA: TGTGCCAGCCGACTGACTAGCGGGGGGTCTTTTGAGCAGTTCTTC
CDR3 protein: CASRLTSGGSFEQFF

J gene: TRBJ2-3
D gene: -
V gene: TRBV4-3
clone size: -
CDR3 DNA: TGCGCCAGCAGCCATGCAGGGTACAGCACAGATACGCAGTATTTT
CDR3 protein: CASSHAGYSTDTQYF

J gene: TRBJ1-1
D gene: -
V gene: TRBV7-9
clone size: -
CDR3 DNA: TGTGCCAGCAGCCCGTCCGGACACGCTGAAGCTTTCTTT
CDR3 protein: CASSPSGHAEAFF

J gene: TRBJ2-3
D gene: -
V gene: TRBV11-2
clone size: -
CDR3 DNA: TGTGCCAGCAGCCCACTGGGGGGGCATCAACGAGATACGCAGTATTTT
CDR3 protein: CASSPLGGHQRDTQYF

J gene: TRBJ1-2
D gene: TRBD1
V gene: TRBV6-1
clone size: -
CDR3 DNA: TGTGCCAGCAGTGAAACCCACAGGGGATATGGCTACACCTTC
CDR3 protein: CASSETHRGYGYTF

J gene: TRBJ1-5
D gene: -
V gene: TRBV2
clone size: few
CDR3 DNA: TGTGCCAGCAGGAAAGGGGATACACCATCCAATCAGCCCCAGCATTTT
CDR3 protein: CASRKGDTPSNQPQHF

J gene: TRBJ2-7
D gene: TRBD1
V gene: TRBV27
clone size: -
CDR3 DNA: TGTGCCAGCAGAGACCACGGACAGGGGAGCGAGCAGTACTTC
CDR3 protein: CASRDHGQGSEQYF

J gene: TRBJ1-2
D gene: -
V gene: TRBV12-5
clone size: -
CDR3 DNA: TGTGCTAGTGGTCCGTGGACGGATTTCTATGGCTACACCTTC
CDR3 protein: CASGPWTDFYGYTF

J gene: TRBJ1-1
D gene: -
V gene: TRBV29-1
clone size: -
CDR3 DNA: TGCAGCGTTGAAGCTCAGGTGGTAGGGATAGAAGCTTTCTTT
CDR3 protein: CSVEAQVVGIEAFF

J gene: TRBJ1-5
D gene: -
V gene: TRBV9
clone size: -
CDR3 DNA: TGTGCCAGCAGCCCCGGGACGGTTGACAATCAGCCCCAGCATTTT
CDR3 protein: CASSPGTVDNQPQHF